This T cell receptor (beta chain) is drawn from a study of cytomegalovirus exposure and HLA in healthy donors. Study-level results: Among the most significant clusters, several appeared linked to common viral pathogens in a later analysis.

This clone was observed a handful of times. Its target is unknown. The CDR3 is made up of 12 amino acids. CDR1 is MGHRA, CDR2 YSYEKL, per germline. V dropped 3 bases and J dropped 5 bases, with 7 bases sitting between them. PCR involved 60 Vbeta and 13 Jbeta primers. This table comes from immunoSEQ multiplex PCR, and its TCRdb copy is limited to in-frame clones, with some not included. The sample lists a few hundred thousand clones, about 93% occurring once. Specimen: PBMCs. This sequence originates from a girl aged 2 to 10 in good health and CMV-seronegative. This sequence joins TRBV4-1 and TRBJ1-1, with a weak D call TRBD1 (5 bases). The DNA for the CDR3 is TGCGCCAGCAGCCACGGGGGGACTGAAGCTTTCTTT. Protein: CASSHGGTEAFF.